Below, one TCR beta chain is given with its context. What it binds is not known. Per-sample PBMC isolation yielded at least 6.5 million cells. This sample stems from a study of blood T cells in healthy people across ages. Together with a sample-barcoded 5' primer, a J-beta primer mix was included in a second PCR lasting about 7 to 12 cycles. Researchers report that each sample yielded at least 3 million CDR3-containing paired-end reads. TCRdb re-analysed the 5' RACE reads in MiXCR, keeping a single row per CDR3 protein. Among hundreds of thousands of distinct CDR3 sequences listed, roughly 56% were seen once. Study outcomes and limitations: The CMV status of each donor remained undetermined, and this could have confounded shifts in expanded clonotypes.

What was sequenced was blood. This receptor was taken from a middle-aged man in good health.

CDR3 sequence reads: CASSELAGMGNEQFF. The CDR3 DNA reads as TGTGCCAGCAGTGAACTAGCGGGGATGGGCAATGAGCAGTTCTTC. This rearrangement joins TRBV12-3 or TRBV12-4 to TRBJ2-1; 10 positions match TRBD2. The CDR3 spans 15 residues. J lost 6 bases, V lost 5 bases, and 7 bases had no gene match.